The present T cell receptor (beta chain) was sequenced within a study of blood T cells in healthy people across ages (dated by TCRdb to the mid-2010s). General notes on the study: In model experiments, template switching captured about one uniquely barcoded TCR beta cDNA molecule for every two T cells. To avoid experimental bias, donors of different ages were spread randomly across the sequencing lanes. Donors were grouped into four age groups: young (average 16 years), middle-aged (around 39), aged (roughly 67) and long-lived (over 80). Age-related changes in TCR beta repertoire diversity were measured in the study by deep sequencing normalized with unique cDNA molecular identifiers. For two donors (one aged 18 to 30 and one aged 80 or older), the study analyzed two additional independent replicas of 1 million unique cDNA reads from the same blood draw. Overall study outcomes, separate from this receptor: There was a strong correlation between observed TCR beta diversity and the percentage of naive T cells measured by flow cytometry. Bulk unsorted PBMC profiling prevented conclusive comparison of naive and antigen-experienced compartments. Compared with the aged group, the long-lived group had more naive CD4+ T cells, fewer expanded clones and increased TCR diversity, suggesting age selection. Estimates of total diversity based on one million sequenced T cells were regarded as lower bounds and as underestimates. As age increased, observed TCR beta diversity per million T cells dropped in a roughly linear way, and a significant reduction was already evident by age 40. The CMV infection status of donors was not known, potentially confounding age-related changes in expanded clonotypes.

For CDR1 and CDR2, the germline V gene lists SGDLS and YYNGEE. The germline V end is reduced by 6 bases and the J end by 7 bases; junction bases left unmatched: 16. The CDR3 goes from the cysteine to the phenylalanine over 16 residues. Only the CDR3 region is kept as DNA, spanning 48 bases read in frame from base 1. Systemically healthy Caucasian individuals from Russia, 35 to 40 in total and aged about 6 to 90 years, were included as donors. Around 10 milliliters of peripheral blood were collected from each donor into EDTA-treated Vacutainer tubes. Ficoll-Paque density-gradient centrifugation was used to isolate PBMCs, with at least 6 million per sample. Total RNA was extracted from PBMCs with Trizol reagent, with at least 5.5 micrograms obtained per sample. Naive CD45RAhigh/CD27high T cell percentages were measured by flow cytometry on a PBMC aliquot from every donor. In its sample, this clonotype was seen a few times. What antigen it recognizes has not been identified. Per-base quality was not reported, and no clone a single base away is much larger than it.

Library construction relied on 5' RACE. TCRdb records Illumina HiSeq 2500 as the sequencer. The second PCR ran for about 7 to 11 cycles and used a J-beta primer mix along with a sample-barcoded 5' primer. Each TCR beta cDNA molecule received a unique molecular identifier from a template-switch 5' adaptor carrying 12 random nucleotides. At least 2.5 million CDR3-containing paired-end reads were obtained from each sample. First-strand cDNA was synthesized from all RNA with the Mint cDNA synthesis kit, primed by a TRBC-specific oligonucleotide. Following uracil-DNA glycosylase treatment, a first 18-cycle PCR with universal primers M1SS and BC2_uni_R was performed on all cDNA. As for the authors' bioinformatics: For normalization, 1 million high-quality reads, each with a distinct molecular identifier, were randomly selected from each sample. Reads sharing molecular identifiers were discarded rather than binned into consensus sequences. MiTCR, set to a Q25 quality threshold and the strictest error-elimination algorithm, was used for CDR3 identification, clonotype clustering and error correction. A nonparametric unseen species model with Euler transformation was used to estimate lower-bound total TCR beta diversity. TCRdb reanalyzed the raw reads on its own, using fastp at Q25 for trimming and MiXCR for clone calling, and kept in-frame beta chains. Every entry covers one CDR3 protein and lists the most common genes and DNA from its rows. TCRdb's processing, not the authors', yielded these V and J calls. The table for this sample lists about a million distinct CDR3 sequences; more than 30% of them were counted only once. The ten largest clones add up to less than 15% of the sample.

This clonotype was sampled from a man between 18 and 29 years old in good health. The chain is encoded by TRBV9 joined to TRBJ2-7, and TRBD1 matches 10 of the central bases. The sequenced sample consisted of blood. The CDR3 protein: CASTRTGGLHPNEQYF. In nucleotide form, the sequence is TGTGCCAGCACCAGGACAGGGGGGCTACACCCAAATGAGCAGTACTTC.